A single sample is the source of the 27 T cell receptor beta chains below, sequenced in a study of T cell responses to AZD1222 COVID-19 vaccine. Method: immunoSEQ multiplex PCR; TCRdb's copy keeps in-frame clones and lacks some. Here the sample spans roughly 130,000 clones, 91% being singletons. Sequencing was performed on peripheral blood, taken 28 days after the second dose of the MenACWY control vaccine. These receptors were collected from an adult who received the MenACWY meningococcal vaccine as a control.

This clone came up a few times. Other DNA sequences of this sample code for an identical CDR3. The rearrangement uses TRBV5-5 and TRBJ1-3, with 7 bases aligning to TRBD1. Germline-derived CDR1 and CDR2 are SGHKS and YYEKEE (reference sequence). V lost 5 bases and J lost 0; bases outside the gene matches: 2. The CDR3 extends over 14 amino acids. The CDR3 is CASRPGGSGNTIYF. The CDR3 DNA is TGTGCCAGCAGACCAGGGGGCTCTGGAAACACCATATATTTT.

The gene calls are TRBV7-9 and TRBJ2-7; D not resolved. The CDR3 runs 12 residues. From germline, CDR1 is SEHNR and CDR2 FQNEAQ (reference sequence). V was clipped by 1 base and J by 7 bases, with 8 bases between them. The CDR3 DNA sequence: TGTGCCAGCAGCTTAGGTATGGGGGAGCAGTACTTC. Translated: CASSLGMGEQYF.

The rearrangement links TRBV6-5 to TRBJ1-3; perhaps TRBD1 as D (6 bases). CDR1 is MNHEY and CDR2 is SVGAGI in the germline V gene. CDR3 length: 12 amino acids. Trimming removed 7 bases at V and 2 bases at J, with 6 bases between. The DNA of the CDR3 is TGTGCCAGCAAGGGGGCTGGAAACACCATATATTTT. Its protein product is CASKGAGNTIYF.

The rearrangement links TRBV5-3 to TRBJ2-1; 10 nucleotides align to TRBD2. TRBV5-3 is recorded as an ORF, its role being uncertain. Trimming cost V 4 bases and J 0 bases; bases outside gene matches: 13. The CDR3 is made up of 19 amino acids. The CDR3 coding sequence is TGTGCCAGAAGCCGAGTCCCGGGACTAGCGCCGAGCTCCTACAATGAGCAGTTCTTC. It specifies CARSRVPGLAPSSYNEQFF.

The chain employs TRBV21-1 and TRBJ2-5; the D call of TRBD2 is as the table states it, not checked on the DNA. TRBV21-1 is termed a pseudogene. CDR3 length: 20 residues. As DNA, the CDR3 is TGTGCCAGCAGCAAAGCGCCTAAATCGGGATGCTGGATAGTATTGGAGACCCAGTACTTC. It translates to CASSKAPKSGCWIVLETQYF.

V gene TRBV9 combines with J gene TRBJ1-6, with no clear D. Trimming pared 2 bases from V and 6 bases from J, leaving 9 bases between. Germline V gene data show CDR1 as SGDLS and CDR2 as YYNGEE. The CDR3 is made up of 14 amino acids. The CDR3 DNA reads as TGTGCCAGCAGCGTGGATGTGGGTAATTCACCCCTCCACTTT. Translating it yields CASSVDVGNSPLHF.

The chain carries TRBV29-1 and TRBJ2-7; D possibly corresponds to TRBD1 (6 bases). CDR3 size: 12 residues. Trimming took off 4 bases at V and 3 bases at J, with 10 bases between the two ends. Germline CDR1 and CDR2: SQVTM and ANQGSEA. CDR3 nucleotide sequence: TGCAGCGTTGTCAGGGGTCGCTACGAGCAGTACTTC. Its translation is CSVVRGRYEQYF.

The chain is built from TRBV6-1 and TRBJ1-2; no clear D. Germline CDR1 reads MNHNS; CDR2 reads SASEGT. The CDR3 loop spans 16 amino acids. Trimming cost V 1 base and J 4 bases, with 16 bases left between them. CDR3 coding DNA: TGTGCCAGCAGTGAAGACTCGGTTAGGGTTGGCTATGGCTACACCTTC. Its translation is CASSEDSVRVGYGYTF.

The V gene is TRBV9, the J gene TRBJ1-2; TRBD1 matches at 8 bases. CDR1 is SGDLS, CDR2 YYNGEE, per germline. The CDR3 length is 16 residues. V was pared by 4 bases and J by 0 bases, with 8 bases of the junction left unmatched. The CDR3 coding sequence is TGTGCCAGCAGCCCTCAGACAGGGGCAGCTAACTATGGCTACACCTTC. Translated, it gives CASSPQTGAANYGYTF.

A single count supports this clone. The CDR3 protein is CAWSARRGHGTEAFF. In nucleotides, the CDR3 is TGTGCCTGGAGTGCCCGCAGGGGGCATGGCACTGAAGCTTTCTTT. The chain is built from TRBV30 and TRBJ1-1; 8 bases align to TRBD1. This CDR3 is built from 15 residues. The germline CDR1 and CDR2 sequences are GTSNPN and SVGIG (reference sequence). V lost 1 base to trimming and J lost 4 bases; unmatched junction nucleotides: 8.

This clone has a single count. Written as DNA, the CDR3 is TGTGCCAGCAACAGGGGTAGCAATCAGCCCCAGCATTTT. Residues: CASNRGSNQPQHF. The V call is TRBV2, the J call TRBJ1-5; 7 bases agree with TRBD1. Germline CDR1 SNHLY, CDR2 FYNNEI. The CDR3 length is 13 residues. Losses at the gene ends were 7 bases for V and 0 bases for J; bases not matched to a gene: 0. The full variable domain, in which reference TRBV2 and TRBJ1-5 provide the parts outside the CDR3, is EPEVTQTPSHQVTQMGQEVILRCVPISNHLYFYWYRQILGQKVEFLVSFYNNEISEKSEIFDDQFSVERPDGSNFTLKIRSTKLEDSAMYFCASNRGSNQPQHFGDGTRLSIL.

The V and J genes are TRBV5-1 and TRBJ2-7; no reliable D call. The CDR3 consists of 14 residues. The germline V gene has CDR1 SGHRS and CDR2 YFSETQ. Trimming took off 5 bases at V and 4 bases at J, with 16 bases between the two ends. CDR3: CASRIGENIYEQYF. The CDR3 nucleotides are TGCGCCAGCAGGATAGGAGAAAACATTTACGAGCAGTACTTC.

The gene calls are TRBV2 and TRBJ1-2; D is perhaps TRBD1 (5 bases). V lost 2 bases and J 4 bases, leaving 14 bases between the germline ends. CDR1 SNHLY and CDR2 FYNNEI come from the germline V gene. CDR3 length equals 15 residues. The CDR3 spells CASSETRQRSYGYTF. DNA for the CDR3: TGTGCCAGCAGTGAAACCCGACAGCGAAGCTATGGCTACACCTTC.

The chain joins TRBV28 to TRBJ1-3; D remains unclear. Germline-derived CDR1 and CDR2 are MDHEN and SYDVKM. The CDR3 has 15 amino acids. With 5 bases removed from V and 1 base from J, the gap between germline ends came to 12 bases. The DNA of the CDR3 is TGTGCCAGCAGTCCAGTCACGGTGTCTGGAAACACCATATATTTT. Protein product: CASSPVTVSGNTIYF. The variable domain in full, completed from reference TRBV28 and TRBJ1-3, reads DVKVTQSSRYLVKRTGEKVFLECVQDMDHENMFWYRQDPGLGLRLIYFSYDVKMKEKGDIPEGYSVSREKKERFSLILESASTNQTSMYLCASSPVTVSGNTIYFGEGSWLTVV.

The gene calls are TRBV25-1 and TRBJ2-5; 10 nucleotides agree with TRBD2. From germline, CDR1 is MGHDK and CDR2 SYGVNS. This CDR3 has 17 amino acids. With V trimmed by 3 bases and J by 5 bases, 12 bases remained unmatched. CDR3 amino acids: CASSELAGEWLRETQYF. CDR3 nucleotide sequence: TGTGCCAGCAGTGAGCTAGCGGGAGAATGGTTACGGGAGACCCAGTACTTC.

The chain recombines TRBV7-3 with TRBJ2-3; D not resolved. From germline, CDR1 is SGHTA and CDR2 FQGTGA. This CDR3 is 14 amino acids long. The V and J ends lost 1 base and 2 bases respectively, with 7 bases between them. The CDR3, as DNA: TGTGCCAGCAGCTTAAGCTCAGACACAGATACGCAGTATTTT. This translates into CASSLSSDTDTQYF.

The gene calls are TRBV28 and TRBJ2-4; D call uncertain. V gave up 5 bases and J gave up 12 bases, with 23 bases separating them. Germline CDR1 is MDHEN and CDR2 is SYDVKM. This CDR3 contains 15 residues. The CDR3 loop reads CASSPPPRTVPTQYF. CDR3 nucleotides: TGTGCCAGCAGTCCACCTCCGAGGACCGTGCCTACTCAGTACTTC.

The chain has TRBV18 and TRBJ2-7, with no clear D. The CDR3 is made up of 13 amino acids. CDR1 and CDR2 (germline): KGHSH, LQKENI. V lost 0 bases, J lost 5 bases, and 8 bases lay in between. CDR3 nucleotides: TGTGCCAGCTCACCACCGTTCCCTGACGAGCAGTACTTC. This gives the protein CASSPPFPDEQYF.

V usage is TRBV5-1 and J usage is TRBJ2-2; no clear D gene. The CDR3 consists of 15 residues. The germline CDR1 and CDR2 sequences are SGHRS and YFSETQ. Trimming pared 4 bases from V and 3 bases from J, leaving 13 bases between. CDR3 loop: CASSLGPSDTGELFF. DNA of the CDR3: TGCGCCAGCAGCCTTGGCCCCTCGGACACCGGGGAGCTGTTTTTT.

The chain has TRBV19 and TRBJ1-4; the match to TRBD1 covers 8 bases. This CDR3 is 16 amino acids long. CDR1 is LNHDA, CDR2 SQIVND, per germline (reference sequence). With V trimmed by 3 bases and J by 8 bases, 11 bases remained unmatched. CDR3 in amino acids: CASSIINRGASEKLFF. CDR3 sequence (DNA): TGTGCCAGTAGTATCATCAACAGGGGGGCATCCGAAAAACTGTTTTTT.

This chain connects TRBV19 to TRBJ1-2, with 12 positions matching TRBD1. The CDR3 totals 17 residues. Germline values: CDR1 LNHDA, CDR2 SQIVND (reference sequence). V was clipped by 7 bases and J by 0 bases; unmatched bases: 9. The CDR3, as DNA: TGTGCCAGTACCAGCCGGGACAGGGGGCAACCTAACTATGGCTACACCTTC. Protein: CASTSRDRGQPNYGYTF.

The V gene is TRBV6-2 or TRBV6-3, the J gene TRBJ1-5; D call uncertain. V was pared by 8 bases and J by 0 bases, with 17 bases between. In germline, CDR1 is MNHEY, CDR2 SVGEGT. The CDR3 is made up of 16 amino acids. The CDR3 reads CASGSLTDYSNQPQHF. The CDR3 nucleotides are TGTGCCAGCGGTTCCCTTACAGACTATAGCAATCAGCCCCAGCATTTT.

The V gene is TRBV28, the J gene TRBJ1-6; the D is unclear. Looked up from germline, CDR1 is MDHEN and CDR2 is SYDVKM. The length of the CDR3 is 13 residues. With 5 bases removed from V and 8 bases from J, the gap between germline ends came to 10 bases. The CDR3 DNA reads TGTGCCAGCAGTCCCAGACGCGATTCACCCCTCCACTTT. Translation: CASSPRRDSPLHF.

The rearrangement joins TRBV21-1 to TRBJ2-7; the table calls TRBD2, which could not be checked here. TRBV21-1 is assigned pseudogene status. CDR3 length: 17 residues. The CDR3, as DNA: TGTGCCAGCAGCAAAGCAGGGACTAGCGGGATCTGGGGGGAGCAGTACTTC. Translation gives CASSKAGTSGIWGEQYF.

The V and J genes are TRBV19 and TRBJ2-1; 10 bases line up with TRBD2. V gave up 4 bases and J gave up 0 bases; unmatched junction bases: 0. CDR3 length equals 15 residues. Germline-derived CDR1 and CDR2 are LNHDA and SQIVND (reference sequence). The CDR3 DNA reads TGTGCCAGTAGTACTAGCGGGGGCTCCTACAATGAGCAGTTCTTC. Translated, it gives CASSTSGGSYNEQFF.

As regards this clone: The junction shows a germline mismatch at one end, possibly a read error. The rearrangement uses TRBV13 and TRBJ2-3, with D tentatively TRBD1 (6 bases). This CDR3 region has 16 residues. Per the germline V gene, CDR1 is PRHDT and CDR2 is FYEKMQ (reference sequence). The chain's CDR3 is CASSVGQRGSTDTQYF. CDR3 in DNA: TGTGCCAGCAGCGTAGGACAGAGAGGTAGCACAGATACGCAGTATTTT.

This chain connects TRBV6-2 or TRBV6-3 to TRBJ2-1, with D possibly TRBD2 on 7 matching bases. Trimming shortened V by 6 bases and J by 7 bases, and 16 bases separated the two germline ends. CDR1 is MNHEY, CDR2 SVGEGT, per germline. The CDR3 spans 14 residues. CDR3 nucleotide sequence: TGTGCCAGCAGCCCCGGGGGGCCCGTGAATGAGCAGTTCTTC. This gives the protein CASSPGGPVNEQFF.